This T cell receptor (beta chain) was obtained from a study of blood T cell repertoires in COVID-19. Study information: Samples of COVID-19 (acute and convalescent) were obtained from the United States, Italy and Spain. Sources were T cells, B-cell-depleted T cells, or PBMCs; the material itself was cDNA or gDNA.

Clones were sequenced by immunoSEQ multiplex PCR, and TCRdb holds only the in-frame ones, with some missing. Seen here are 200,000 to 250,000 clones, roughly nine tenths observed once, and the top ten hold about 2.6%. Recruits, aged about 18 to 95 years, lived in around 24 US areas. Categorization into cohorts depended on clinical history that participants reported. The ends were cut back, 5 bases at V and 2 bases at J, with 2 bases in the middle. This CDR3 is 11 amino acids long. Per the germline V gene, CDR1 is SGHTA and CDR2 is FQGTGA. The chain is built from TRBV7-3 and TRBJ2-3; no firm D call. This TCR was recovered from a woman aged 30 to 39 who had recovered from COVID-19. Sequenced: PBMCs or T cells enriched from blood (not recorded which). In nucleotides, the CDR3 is TGTGCCAGCAGCCACACAGATACGCAGTATTTT. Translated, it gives CASSHTDTQYF.